Below are 21 T cell receptor beta chains sequenced from a single sample in a study of cytomegalovirus exposure and HLA in healthy donors. This PCR relied on a set of 60 Vbeta primers and 13 Jbeta primers. Clones were read by immunoSEQ multiplex PCR, and TCRdb kept only the in-frame ones, dropping some. Here the sample spans more than 80,000 clones, roughly 80% being singletons. The sequenced material came from PBMCs. These receptors were collected from a middle-aged man in good health and CMV-seronegative.

V gene TRBV5-1 combines with J gene TRBJ2-3; 7 bases fit TRBD2. The length of the CDR3 is 15 residues. CDR1 and CDR2 (germline): SGHRS, YFSETQ. V lost 0 bases to trimming and J lost 2 bases; unmatched junction nucleotides: 3. This CDR3 reads CASSLVGGITDTQYF. CDR3 bases: TGCGCCAGCAGCTTGGTGGGGGGGATCACAGATACGCAGTATTTT.

This clone occurred a few times. V and J are TRBV29-1 and TRBJ1-2; 7 positions agree with TRBD1. V gave up 4 bases and J gave up 4 bases; unmatched junction bases: 6. This CDR3 region has 13 residues. Germline CDR1 is SQVTM and CDR2 is ANQGSEA. The CDR3 is CSVGGRGTYGYTF. In DNA form, the CDR3 reads TGCAGCGTTGGCGGCAGGGGGACCTATGGCTACACCTTC.

The chain employs TRBV15 and TRBJ2-5; unclear D gene. The CDR3 covers 13 residues. Looked up from germline, CDR1 is LNHNV and CDR2 is YYDKDF (reference sequence). V was shortened by 0 bases and J by 2 bases, with 4 bases between the two germline ends. This chain's CDR3 is CATSRDSQETQYF. CDR3 nucleotide sequence: TGTGCCACCAGCAGAGACAGTCAAGAGACCCAGTACTTC.

This clone was picked up one time. CDR3 loop: CAGSAGVYNEQFF. CDR3 nucleotide sequence: TGCGCCGGGTCAGCGGGGGTCTACAATGAGCAGTTCTTC. The genes are TRBV10-2 and TRBJ2-1, with 8 positions matching TRBD2. The ends lost 11 bases at V and 3 bases at J; junction bases unmatched: 6. Germline V gene sequence: CDR1 WSHSY, CDR2 SAAADI. The CDR3 length is 13 residues.

The V call is TRBV6-1, the J call TRBJ1-5, with TRBD1 matching over 8 bases. Germline loops: CDR1 MNHNS, CDR2 SASEGT. There are 15 residues in the CDR3. The junction had 6 bases not matched to a gene; V was cut back by 3 bases and J by 5 bases. CDR3 nucleotide sequence: TGTGCCAGCAGTGATCGCTACAGGGGGTATCAGCCCCAGCATTTT. Its translation: CASSDRYRGYQPQHF.

This clone is a singleton in its sample. CDR3 protein: CASSERQARISDTQYF. CDR3 sequence (DNA): TGTGCCAGCAGCGAGAGACAGGCGCGTATCTCAGATACGCAGTATTTT. The genes are TRBV2 and TRBJ2-3; weak D call: TRBD1 (6 bases). Germline V gives CDR1 SNHLY, CDR2 FYNNEI. V lost 6 bases and J 4 bases, leaving 20 bases between the germline ends. The CDR3 is made up of 16 amino acids.

This chain joins TRBV27 and TRBJ2-7; the D gene is possibly TRBD1 (5 bases). The CDR3 runs to 14 residues. With 2 bases removed from V and 2 bases from J, the gap between germline ends came to 10 bases. Germline CDR1 reads MNHEY; CDR2 reads SMNVEV (reference sequence). CDR3 loop: CASSLSRETYEQYF. The CDR3 coding sequence is TGTGCCAGCAGTTTAAGCAGGGAAACCTACGAGCAGTACTTC.

V and J are TRBV10-3 and TRBJ1-5; D is possibly TRBD1 (6 bases). The CDR3 runs 13 residues. Per germline, CDR1 ENHRY and CDR2 SYGVKD. Trimming took off 6 bases at V and 4 bases at J, with 10 bases between the two ends. The CDR3 here is CAIREQGNQPQHF. The CDR3 coding sequence is TGTGCCATCAGGGAACAGGGAAATCAGCCCCAGCATTTT.

This clone was recorded once. This rearrangement joins TRBV19 to TRBJ2-1; TRBD1 aligns across 7 bases. Per germline, CDR1 LNHDA and CDR2 SQIVND (reference sequence). Trimming at V came to 4 bases and at J to 4 bases, leaving 4 bases not matched to a gene. This CDR3 spans 14 amino acids. CDR3 region: CASSTGQLYNEQFF. The CDR3 bases are TGTGCCAGTAGTACGGGACAGTTATACAATGAGCAGTTCTTC.

V is TRBV4-1 and J is TRBJ2-1; 9 bases align to TRBD2. Germline CDR1 reads MGHRA; CDR2 reads YSYEKL. V lost 3 bases to trimming and J lost 0 bases; unmatched junction nucleotides: 12. This CDR3 is 19 amino acids long. The CDR3 loop reads CASSHSFSGGSSSYNEQFF. CDR3 coding DNA: TGCGCCAGCAGCCATTCGTTTAGCGGGGGTTCGAGCTCCTACAATGAGCAGTTCTTC.

J is TRBJ2-7 and V is TRBV7-6; D might be TRBD1 (5 bases). The CDR3 totals 13 residues. Trimming removed 1 base at V and 4 bases at J, with 8 bases between. CDR1 and CDR2 from the germline V gene are SGHVS and FNYEAQ. CDR3 sequence: CASSLGGGYEQYF. The CDR3 DNA reads as TGTGCCAGCAGCTTAGGGGGCGGATACGAGCAGTACTTC.

The chain links TRBV9 to TRBJ1-1; D not resolved. V was clipped by 2 bases and J by 0 bases, with 11 bases between them. CDR3 length: 15 residues. Germline V lookup: CDR1 SGDLS, CDR2 YYNGEE. Written as DNA, the CDR3 is TGTGCCAGCAGCGTCCCCCCATCCATGAACACTGAAGCTTTCTTT. This codes for CASSVPPSMNTEAFF.

This clone was seen a few times. The sample has other DNA sequences that encode this CDR3 too. CDR3 sequence (DNA): TGTGCCAGCAGTGATCGGGACACTGCATTGACGCAGTATTTT. It encodes CASSDRDTALTQYF. V usage is TRBV6-1 and J usage is TRBJ2-3, with a tentative D call TRBD1 (6 bases). This CDR3 has 14 residues. Trimming removed 3 bases from V and 9 bases from J, with 16 bases in between. CDR1 is MNHNS and CDR2 is SASEGT in the germline V gene.

Sample share makes this clone medium-sized. This rearrangement joins TRBV19 to TRBJ1-5; 10 bases are shared with TRBD1. CDR1 is LNHDA and CDR2 is SQIVND in the germline V gene (reference sequence). With V trimmed by 6 bases and J by 6 bases, 8 bases remained unmatched. The CDR3 is 15 residues long. CDR3 in amino acids: CASSLGQGGGQPQHF. The CDR3 nucleotides are TGTGCCAGTAGCTTAGGACAGGGGGGCGGTCAGCCCCAGCATTTT.

The table lists this clone with a count of one. V is TRBV4-2 and J is TRBJ2-7; D may be TRBD1 (6 bases). CDR1 is LGHNA and CDR2 is YNFKEQ in the germline V gene. This CDR3 comprises 15 residues. The V end lost 4 bases, the J end lost 2 bases, and 15 bases lay between the germline ends. The CDR3 reads CASSPLDSKAYEQYF. The CDR3 nucleotides are TGTGCCAGCAGCCCCTTGGACAGCAAAGCCTACGAGCAGTACTTC.

V is TRBV20-1 and J is TRBJ1-2, with TRBD1 matching 8 bases. J lost 8 bases, V lost 5 bases, and 4 bases had no gene match. There are 11 residues in the CDR3. Germline values: CDR1 DFQATT, CDR2 SNEGSKA (reference sequence). The CDR3 reads CSAYTGGGYTF. The CDR3 region has the DNA TGCAGTGCTTACACAGGGGGGGGCTACACCTTC.

The rearrangement uses TRBV11-3 and TRBJ2-5, with D possibly being TRBD1 (5 bases). CDR1 SGHNT and CDR2 YENEEA come from the germline V gene. The CDR3 runs 14 residues. V lost 1 base and J lost 1, with 7 bases in between. CDR3 sequence reads: CASSLGRAQETQYF. CDR3 nucleotide sequence: TGTGCCAGCAGCTTAGGCAGGGCCCAAGAGACCCAGTACTTC.

V and J are TRBV5-1 and TRBJ2-2; no clear D gene. This CDR3 has 15 amino acids. Germline values: CDR1 SGHRS, CDR2 YFSETQ. Trimming stripped 0 bases from V and 0 bases from J, with 6 bases between. The CDR3 DNA reads TGCGCCAGCAGCTTGGACAGTCCGAACACCGGGGAGCTGTTTTTT. It encodes CASSLDSPNTGELFF.

CDR3 residues: CAISAPGGETQYF. The CDR3 DNA is TGTGCCATCAGTGCCCCAGGGGGAGAGACCCAGTACTTC. The chain employs TRBV10-3 and TRBJ2-5; 7 positions agree with TRBD1. CDR3 length: 13 amino acids. Germline CDR1 and CDR2: ENHRY and SYGVKD. With 4 bases clipped from V and 4 bases from J, the junction kept 3 bases outside the gene matches.

The J gene is TRBJ1-1, the V gene TRBV5-1; D is uncertain. This CDR3 comprises 15 residues. V was cut by 0 bases and J by 1 base, with 10 bases left in between. Germline lookup yields CDR1 SGHRS and CDR2 YFSETQ. CDR3 coding DNA: TGCGCCAGCAGCTTGGGGTTGAGGGAGAACACTGAAGCTTTCTTT. Protein: CASSLGLRENTEAFF.

Only a few counts were recorded for this clone. The genes are TRBV5-4 and TRBJ2-7; tentatively, D is TRBD1 (5 bases). The CDR3 length is 13 residues. Trimming removed 1 base from V and 1 base from J, with 6 bases in between. Germline V lookup: CDR1 SGHNT, CDR2 YYREEE (reference sequence). The CDR3: CASSLYRSYEQYF. CDR3 sequence (DNA): TGTGCCAGCAGCTTGTACAGGTCCTACGAGCAGTACTTC.